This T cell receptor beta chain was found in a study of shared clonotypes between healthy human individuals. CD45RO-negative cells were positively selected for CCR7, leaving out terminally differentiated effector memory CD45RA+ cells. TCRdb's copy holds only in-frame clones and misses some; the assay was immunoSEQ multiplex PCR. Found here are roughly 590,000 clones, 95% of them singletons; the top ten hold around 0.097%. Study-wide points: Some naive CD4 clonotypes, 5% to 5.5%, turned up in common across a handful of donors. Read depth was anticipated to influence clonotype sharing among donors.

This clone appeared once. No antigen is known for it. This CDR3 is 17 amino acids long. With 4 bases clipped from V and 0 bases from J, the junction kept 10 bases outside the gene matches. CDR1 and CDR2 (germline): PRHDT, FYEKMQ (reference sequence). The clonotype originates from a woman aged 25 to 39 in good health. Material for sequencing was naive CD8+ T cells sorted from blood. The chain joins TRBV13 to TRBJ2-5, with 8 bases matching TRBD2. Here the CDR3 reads CASSSSLQTSDQETQYF. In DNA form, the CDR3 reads TGTGCCAGCAGCTCCTCCCTTCAGACTAGCGACCAAGAGACCCAGTACTTC.